This section outlines one TCR beta chain sequence together with its context. Its antigen is undetermined. A much larger clonotype is one base distant, so this may be a read error. The sample belongs to a study of tumor-infiltrating lymphocytes in primary liver carcinoma. Study information: Tumors, staged T1-T3 N0M0, spanned about 4.2 to 10 cm.

Co-extraction of both nucleic acids (RNA and DNA) used roughly 20-33 mg of unsorted bulk tissue. Starting material of about 450 ng total RNA yielded TCR beta cDNA via a constant-region primer. Nested multiplex PCR, run for three rounds with slightly modified ARM-PCR, yielded TCR beta libraries. Primers for the first two PCR rounds were TRBV1-TRBV30 forward primers and a C-beta reverse primer (about 9 cycles per round). MiXCR, run by TCRdb on the multiplex PCR reads, gives a single entry per CDR3 protein. The sample has approximately 110,000 distinct CDR3 sequences, 60% to 75% seen once. Whole-study results and caveats: Relative to blood, tumors carried a significantly larger fraction of the repertoire in their top 250 clones (p = 0.039). Tumor region pairs shared more overlap than did tumor-adjacent and tumor-blood pairs.

This CDR3 has 15 amino acids. CDR1 is MDHEN, CDR2 SYDVKM, per germline. This chain links TRBV28 with TRBJ2-5, with 7 nucleotides matching TRBD2. Specimen: liver tumor tissue from sampling region 3. Sample subset: tumor region T3, left-lateral pole. The sequence was obtained from a woman in her sixties or seventies with primary liver carcinoma and hepatitis B virus infection. In DNA, the CDR3 is TGTGCCAGCAGATTATCCGGACTAGGGCGGGAGACCCAGTACTTC. This encodes CASRLSGLGRETQYF.